Presented here are 25 T cell receptor beta chains from one specimen sequenced in a study of blood T cell repertoires in COVID-19. Here immunoSEQ multiplex PCR was the method, and the copy in TCRdb shows in-frame clones only, minus some. The repertoire holds 110,000 or so clones, with about 85% as singletons. Sequenced: peripheral blood. These receptors were collected from a woman aged 55-69 years with COVID-19, enrolled during active disease.

The rearrangement joins TRBV19 to TRBJ1-2; TRBD1 matches 11 bases. The V and J ends lost 1 base and 7 bases, in that order; junction bases with no gene match: 5. This CDR3 spans 15 amino acids. The germline gives CDR1 LNHDA, CDR2 SQIVND (reference sequence). CDR3 bases: TGTGCCAGTAGTATAGTGGGACAGGGGGAGTTTGGCTACACCTTC. The encoded protein is CASSIVGQGEFGYTF.

The rearrangement uses TRBV11-1 and TRBJ1-2, with 9 bases identical to TRBD1. With V trimmed by 5 bases and J by 4 bases, 5 bases remained unmatched. The length of the CDR3 is 14 residues. The germline V gene encodes CDR1 SGHAT and CDR2 FQDESV (reference sequence). The CDR3 region is CASSPPGQGYGYTF. DNA for the CDR3: TGTGCCAGCAGCCCTCCGGGACAGGGCTATGGCTACACCTTC.

The chain is built from TRBV7-6 and TRBJ2-7; no firm D call. The germline V gene encodes CDR1 SGHVS and CDR2 FNYEAQ. V shed 1 base and J shed 0 bases, with 4 bases lying between them. The CDR3 spans 13 residues. CDR3 protein: CASSLGASYEQYF. CDR3 coding DNA: TGTGCCAGCAGCTTAGGGGCCTCCTACGAGCAGTACTTC. The full variable domain, with the rest looked up from reference TRBV7-6 and TRBJ2-7, is GAGVSQSPRYKVTKRGQDVALRCDPISGHVSLYWYRQALGQGPEFLTYFNYEAQQDKSGLPNDRFSAERPEGSISTLTIQRTEQRDSAMYRCASSLGASYEQYFGPGTRLTVT.

The J gene is TRBJ2-6, the V gene TRBV7-3, with D perhaps TRBD2 (6 bases). The CDR3 length is 18 residues. The germline gives CDR1 SGHTA, CDR2 FQGTGA. V gave up 0 bases and J gave up 5 bases, with 17 bases separating them. The CDR3 DNA reads TGTGCCAGCAGCTTAACTGGGGGAGGTCTGAGGCGGGCCAACGTCCTGACTTTC. Translated, it gives CASSLTGGGLRRANVLTF.

The rearrangement links TRBV11-2 to TRBJ1-3, with D tentatively TRBD1 (6 bases). V lost 4 bases, J lost 4 bases, and 14 bases lay in between. The CDR3 contains 15 residues. Germline CDR1 SGHAT, CDR2 FQNNGV. The chain's CDR3 is CASSSRGGEGNTIYF. The CDR3 DNA reads TGTGCCAGCAGCTCCCGAGGGGGAGAAGGAAACACCATATATTTT.

This sequence joins TRBV7-2 and TRBJ2-5, with 7 bases aligning to TRBD2. CDR3 length equals 13 residues. J lost 4 bases, V lost 5 bases, and 4 bases had no gene match. From germline, CDR1 is SGHTA and CDR2 FQGNSA. The CDR3 spells CASSRGLRETQYF. CDR3 DNA: TGTGCCAGCAGCCGGGGACTACGAGAGACCCAGTACTTC.

The chain couples TRBV9 to TRBJ1-2; no clear D. V shed 4 bases and J shed 7 bases, with 17 bases lying between them. The germline gives CDR1 SGDLS, CDR2 YYNGEE. The CDR3 length is 14 residues. The CDR3 here is CASSLVTHLPGYTF. The CDR3 bases are TGTGCCAGCAGCTTAGTAACCCACCTACCTGGCTACACCTTC.

V is TRBV19 and J is TRBJ1-5, with D possibly TRBD1 on 5 matching bases. From germline, CDR1 is LNHDA and CDR2 SQIVND (reference sequence). This CDR3 is built from 16 residues. V was clipped by 1 base and J by 6 bases, with 16 bases between them. The CDR3 nucleotides are TGTGCCAGTAGTATAGGACGGACAACACTGGGTCAGCCCCAGCATTTT. Translation: CASSIGRTTLGQPQHF.

This clone was seen just once. V usage is TRBV6-4 and J usage is TRBJ1-1; D is possibly TRBD1 (5 bases). The CDR3 is made up of 14 amino acids. Germline loops: CDR1 MRHNA, CDR2 SNTAGT. V was clipped by 6 bases and J by 5 bases, with 16 bases between them. The CDR3 spells CASSVTGSSTEAFF. The CDR3 nucleotides are TGTGCCAGCAGCGTAACAGGAAGTAGTACTGAAGCTTTCTTT.

The rearrangement uses TRBV7-9 and TRBJ2-7; 9 nucleotides agree with TRBD1. CDR1 SEHNR and CDR2 FQNEAQ come from the germline V gene (reference sequence). This CDR3 has 15 amino acids. V lost 2 bases to trimming and J lost 0 bases; unmatched junction nucleotides: 2. The CDR3 DNA reads as TGTGCCAGCAGCTTACGGACAGGGGCCTCCTACGAGCAGTACTTC. This codes for CASSLRTGASYEQYF.

This clone has only a few counts. This chain links TRBV5-1 with TRBJ1-1; 9 nucleotides match TRBD1. The CDR3 sequence is 15 residues long. From germline, CDR1 is SGHRS and CDR2 YFSETQ. Trimming took 1 base from V and 5 from J; bases not matched to a gene: 6. CDR3: CASSLYTGGATEAFF. The DNA for the CDR3 is TGCGCCAGCAGCTTGTACACAGGGGGCGCGACTGAAGCTTTCTTT.

This clone was seen a handful of times. The chain uses TRBV15 and TRBJ1-5, with TRBD1 matching 10 bases. Germline V gives CDR1 LNHNV, CDR2 YYDKDF (reference sequence). The CDR3 runs to 16 residues. The V segment lost 3 bases and the J segment 5 bases; nucleotides outside the gene matches: 7. CDR3 sequence (DNA): TGTGCCACCAGCAGGGATCGGGACAGGGGAGATCAGCCCCAGCATTTT. It yields the protein CATSRDRDRGDQPQHF.

The chain carries TRBV7-8 and TRBJ1-1; a weak D match, TRBD1 (5 bases). The CDR3 length is 14 residues. Trimming removed 1 base from V and 6 bases from J, with 12 bases in between. Germline V gene data show CDR1 as SGHVS and CDR2 as FQNEAQ. In nucleotides, the CDR3 is TGTGCCAGCAGCTTAGTTGGCAGGGTGGCTGAAGCTTTCTTT. This translates into CASSLVGRVAEAFF.

The CDR3 reads CASRVMRGYYGYTF. The DNA of the CDR3 is TGTGCCAGCAGGGTAATGAGGGGGTATTATGGCTACACCTTC. V is TRBV6-5 and J is TRBJ1-2, with D tentatively TRBD1 (6 bases). V dropped 6 bases and J dropped 5 bases, with 16 bases sitting between them. The CDR3 extends over 14 amino acids. The V gene's germline CDR1 is MNHEY and CDR2 SVGAGI.

The rearrangement uses TRBV7-9 and TRBJ2-5, with 15 bases matching TRBD2. The CDR3 is 18 residues long. Germline CDR1 and CDR2: SEHNR and FQNEAQ (reference sequence). The V segment lost 2 bases and the J segment 4 bases; nucleotides outside the gene matches: 8. The CDR3 here is CASSLKWTSGGATETQYF. CDR3 sequence (DNA): TGTGCCAGCAGCTTAAAGTGGACTAGCGGGGGGGCCACAGAGACCCAGTACTTC.

V is TRBV10-3 and J is TRBJ1-3, with TRBD1 matching over 9 bases. The CDR3 has 18 residues. The V gene end was trimmed by 0 bases and the J gene end by 3 bases; junction bases not matched to a gene: 9. Per germline, CDR1 ENHRY and CDR2 SYGVKD. CDR3 amino acids: CAISESPGQGRGGNTIYF. CDR3 bases: TGTGCCATCAGTGAGTCGCCGGGACAGGGTAGAGGTGGAAACACCATATATTTT.

The rearrangement uses TRBV5-8 and TRBJ2-5; TRBD2 matches at 8 bases. CDR1 and CDR2 from the germline V gene are SGHTS and YDEGEE. Trimming took 0 bases from V and 0 from J; bases not matched to a gene: 7. The CDR3 runs to 17 residues. CDR3 DNA sequence: TGTGCCAGCAGCTTGGGAAGGTCTAGCGGGTACCAAGAGACCCAGTACTTC. Translating it yields CASSLGRSSGYQETQYF.

The gene calls are TRBV19 and TRBJ1-5; 10 nucleotides line up with TRBD1. This CDR3 is 18 amino acids long. Germline V gene sequence: CDR1 LNHDA, CDR2 SQIVND (reference sequence). After removal of 6 bases from V and 3 bases from J, the junction contained 14 bases not matched to a gene. The CDR3 sequence is CASRLDRGLVFSNQPQHF. In DNA, the CDR3 is TGTGCCAGTAGACTCGACAGGGGGCTCGTTTTTTCCAATCAGCCCCAGCATTTT. Full variable domain (missing parts from reference TRBV19 and TRBJ1-5): DGGITQSPKYLFRKEGQNVTLSCEQNLNHDAMYWYRQDPGQGLRLIYYSQIVNDFQKGDIAEGYSVSREKKESFPLTVTSAQKNPTAFYLCASRLDRGLVFSNQPQHFGDGTRLSIL.

This clone was counted only a few times. The CDR3: CASSQGDRGSGYTF. Here the CDR3 DNA reads TGTGCCAGCAGCCAAGGGGACAGGGGGTCTGGCTACACCTTC. The chain uses TRBV4-2 and TRBJ1-2; TRBD1 matches at 11 bases. J was trimmed by 7 bases and V by 1 base; bases with no gene match: 2. The germline V gene encodes CDR1 LGHNA and CDR2 YNFKEQ. There are 14 residues in the CDR3.

The chain has TRBV3-1 (or the pseudogene TRBV3-2) and TRBJ2-7; TRBD1 agrees at 8 bases. In germline, CDR1 is LGHDT, CDR2 YNNKEL (reference sequence). CDR3 length: 15 residues. V shed 2 bases, J shed 2 bases, and the junction held 5 bases outside the gene matches. In DNA, the CDR3 is TGTGCCAGCAGCCAAATGGGGACAGGAGCCTACGAGCAGTACTTC. Amino acids: CASSQMGTGAYEQYF.

J is TRBJ2-3 and V is TRBV7-9; 8 bases are a match to TRBD1. The length of the CDR3 is 18 residues. The germline CDR1 and CDR2 sequences are SEHNR and FQNEAQ (reference sequence). V was pared by 5 bases and J by 6 bases, with 19 bases of the junction left unmatched. CDR3 in DNA: TGTGCCAGCAGCCGTCAACCCGGACAGGGCAGAAGCCGGGATACGCAGTATTTT. Residues: CASSRQPGQGRSRDTQYF. Together with reference TRBV7-9 and TRBJ2-3, the CDR3 gives the full variable domain: DTGVSQNPRHKITKRGQNVTFRCDPISEHNRLYWYRQTLGQGPEFLTYFQNEAQLEKSRLLSDRFSAERPKGSFSTLEIQRTEQGDSAMYLCASSRQPGQGRSRDTQYFGPGTRLTVL.

This chain uses TRBV6-6 with TRBJ1-2, with D unresolved. CDR1 is MNHNY, CDR2 SVGAGI, per germline (reference sequence). The ends were cut back, 4 bases at V and 8 bases at J, with 14 bases in the middle. The CDR3 sequence is 13 residues long. In nucleotides, the CDR3 is TGTGCCAGCAGTTCTACCTCACCGGGGGGCTACACCTTC. This sequence encodes CASSSTSPGGYTF.

The chain uses TRBV5-5 and TRBJ1-1; D not certain. Germline V gene data show CDR1 as SGHKS and CDR2 as YYEKEE (reference sequence). This CDR3 has 13 residues. Trimming removed 0 bases at V and 3 bases at J, with 6 bases between. The CDR3 sequence: CASSLDSYTEAFF. DNA for the CDR3: TGTGCCAGCAGCTTGGACAGTTACACTGAAGCTTTCTTT.

The rearrangement joins TRBV9 to TRBJ1-2; D is uncertain. Germline V gene lookup returns CDR1 SGDLS and CDR2 YYNGEE. This CDR3 is built from 12 residues. V lost 0 bases and J 8 bases, leaving 8 bases between the germline ends. CDR3 coding DNA: TGTGCCAGCAGCGTAGATCGGCGGGGCTACACCTTC. It encodes CASSVDRRGYTF. Full variable domain (remainder filled in from reference TRBV9 and TRBJ1-2): DSGVTQTPKHLITATGQRVTLRCSPRSGDLSVYWYQQSLDQGLQFLIQYYNGEERAKGNILERFSAQQFPDLHSELNLSSLELGDSALYFCASSVDRRGYTFGSGTRLTVV.

The chain employs TRBV10-1 and TRBJ1-1; D remains unclear. From germline, CDR1 is WNHNN and CDR2 SYGVQD (reference sequence). CDR3 size: 13 residues. V dropped 7 bases and J dropped 0 bases, with 9 bases sitting between them. The CDR3 DNA sequence: TGCGCCAGCAAAGACGACTTGAACACTGAAGCTTTCTTT. This sequence encodes CASKDDLNTEAFF.